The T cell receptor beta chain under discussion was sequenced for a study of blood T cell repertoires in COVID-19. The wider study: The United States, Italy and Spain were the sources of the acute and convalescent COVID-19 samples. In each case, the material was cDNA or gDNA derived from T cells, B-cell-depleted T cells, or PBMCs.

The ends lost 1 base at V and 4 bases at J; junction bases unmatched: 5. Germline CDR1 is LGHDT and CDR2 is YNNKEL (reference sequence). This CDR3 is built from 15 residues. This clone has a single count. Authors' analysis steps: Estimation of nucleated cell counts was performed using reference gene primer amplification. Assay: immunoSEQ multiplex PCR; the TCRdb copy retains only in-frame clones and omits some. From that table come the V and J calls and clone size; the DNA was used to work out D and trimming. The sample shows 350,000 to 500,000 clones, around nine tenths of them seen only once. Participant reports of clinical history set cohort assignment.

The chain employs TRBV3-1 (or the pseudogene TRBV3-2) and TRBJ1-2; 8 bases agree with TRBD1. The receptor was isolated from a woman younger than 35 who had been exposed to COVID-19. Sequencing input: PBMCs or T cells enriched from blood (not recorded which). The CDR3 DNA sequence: TGTGCCAGCAGCCAAGGGTCAGGGGGCGGCTATGGCTACACCTTC. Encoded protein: CASSQGSGGGYGYTF.